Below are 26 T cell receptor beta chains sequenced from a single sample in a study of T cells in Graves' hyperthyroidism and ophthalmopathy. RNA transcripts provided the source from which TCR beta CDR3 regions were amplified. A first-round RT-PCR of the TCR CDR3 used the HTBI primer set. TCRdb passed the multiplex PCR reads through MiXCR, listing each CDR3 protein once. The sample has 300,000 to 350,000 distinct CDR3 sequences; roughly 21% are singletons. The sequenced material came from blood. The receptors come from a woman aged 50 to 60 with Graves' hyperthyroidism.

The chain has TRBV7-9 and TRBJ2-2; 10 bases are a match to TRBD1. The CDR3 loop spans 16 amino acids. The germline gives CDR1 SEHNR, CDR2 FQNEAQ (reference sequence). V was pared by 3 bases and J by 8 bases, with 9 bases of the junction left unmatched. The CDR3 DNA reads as TGTGCCAGCAGCTTGCCCGGGACAGGGGCTCGGGGGGAGCTGTTTTTT. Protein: CASSLPGTGARGELFF.

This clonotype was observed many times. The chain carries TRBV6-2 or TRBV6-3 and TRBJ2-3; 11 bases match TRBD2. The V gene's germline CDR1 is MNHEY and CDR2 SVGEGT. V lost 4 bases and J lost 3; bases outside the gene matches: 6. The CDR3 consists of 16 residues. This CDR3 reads CASSSGLAGPTDTQYF. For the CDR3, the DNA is TGTGCCAGCAGTTCCGGACTAGCGGGTCCGACAGATACGCAGTATTTT.

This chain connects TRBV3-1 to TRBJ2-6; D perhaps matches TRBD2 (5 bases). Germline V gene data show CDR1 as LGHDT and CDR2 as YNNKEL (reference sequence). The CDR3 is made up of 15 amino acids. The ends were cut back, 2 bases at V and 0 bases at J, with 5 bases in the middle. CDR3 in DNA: TGTGCCAGCAGCCAACGGGACTCTGGGGCCAACGTCCTGACTTTC. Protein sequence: CASSQRDSGANVLTF.

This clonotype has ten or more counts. CDR3 DNA sequence: TGTGCCTGGAGTGGTCCGGGGGGACTAGCGGGGACAATGAGGCAGTTCTTC. This gives the protein CAWSGPGGLAGTMRQFF. The chain joins TRBV30 to TRBJ2-1; 13 nucleotides agree with TRBD2. V gave up 1 base and J gave up 12 bases; unmatched junction bases: 15. The length of the CDR3 is 17 residues. Germline V CDR1 and CDR2: GTSNPN, SVGIG (reference sequence). Variable domain in full (rest from reference TRBV30 and TRBJ2-1): SQTIHQWPATLVQPVGSPLSLECTVEGTSNPNLYWYRQAAGRGLQLLFYSVGIGQISSEVPQNLSASRPQDRQFILSSKKLLLSDSGFYLCAWSGPGGLAGTMRQFFGPGTRLTVL.

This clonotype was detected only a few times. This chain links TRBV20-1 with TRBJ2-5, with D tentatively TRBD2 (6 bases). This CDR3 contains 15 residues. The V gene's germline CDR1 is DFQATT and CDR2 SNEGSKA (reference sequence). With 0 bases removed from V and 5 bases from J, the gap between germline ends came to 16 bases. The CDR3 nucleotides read TGCAGTGCTAGAGATGCGAGGTGGGGGGAGGAGACCCAGTACTTC. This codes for CSARDARWGEETQYF.

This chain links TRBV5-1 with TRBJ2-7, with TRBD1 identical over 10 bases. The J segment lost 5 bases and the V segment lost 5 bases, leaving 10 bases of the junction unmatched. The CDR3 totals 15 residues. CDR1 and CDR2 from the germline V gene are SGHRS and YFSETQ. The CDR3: CASRPPGQGRNEQYF. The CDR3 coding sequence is TGCGCCAGCAGGCCTCCGGGACAGGGGAGGAACGAGCAGTACTTC.

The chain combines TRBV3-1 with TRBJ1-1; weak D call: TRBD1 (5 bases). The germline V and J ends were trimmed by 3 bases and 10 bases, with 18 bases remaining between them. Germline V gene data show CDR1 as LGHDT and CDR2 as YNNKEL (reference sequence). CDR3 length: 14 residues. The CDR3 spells CASSHSGTTGGAFF. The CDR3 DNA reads TGTGCCAGCAGCCACAGCGGGACGACCGGTGGAGCTTTCTTT.

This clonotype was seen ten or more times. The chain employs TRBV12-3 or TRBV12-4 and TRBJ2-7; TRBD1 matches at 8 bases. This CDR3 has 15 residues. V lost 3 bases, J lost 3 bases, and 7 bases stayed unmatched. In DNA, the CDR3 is TGTGCCAGCAGTTTCAGGGGGCGGTCTGTCTACGAGCAGTACTTC. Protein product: CASSFRGRSVYEQYF.

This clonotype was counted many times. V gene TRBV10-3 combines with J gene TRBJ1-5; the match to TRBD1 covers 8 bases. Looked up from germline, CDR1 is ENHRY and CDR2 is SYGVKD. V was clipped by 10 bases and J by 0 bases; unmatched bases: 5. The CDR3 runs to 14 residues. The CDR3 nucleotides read TGTGCCACGAGACAGGGGAATAGCAATCAGCCCCAGCATTTT. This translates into CATRQGNSNQPQHF.

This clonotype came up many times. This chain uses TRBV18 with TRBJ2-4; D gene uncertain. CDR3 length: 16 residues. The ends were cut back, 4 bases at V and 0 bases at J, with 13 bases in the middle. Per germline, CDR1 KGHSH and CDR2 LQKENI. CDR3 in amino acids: CASSHAGPLAKNIQYF. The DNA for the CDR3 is TGTGCCAGCTCACATGCCGGGCCCCTAGCCAAAAACATTCAGTACTTC.

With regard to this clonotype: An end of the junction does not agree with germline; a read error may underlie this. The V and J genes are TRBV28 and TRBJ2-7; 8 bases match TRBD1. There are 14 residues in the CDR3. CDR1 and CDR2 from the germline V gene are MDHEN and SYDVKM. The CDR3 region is CAGRRQGPLSEQYF. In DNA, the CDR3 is TGTGCCGGCAGGCGACAGGGGCCTTTAAGCGAGCAGTACTTC.

In DNA, the CDR3 is TGTGCCAGTAGTAATTGGACGGGAAACACCGGGGAGCTGTTTTTT. Protein sequence: CASSNWTGNTGELFF. This sequence joins TRBV19 and TRBJ2-2; possible D gene TRBD2, 5 bases. The CDR3 covers 15 residues. V was shortened by 4 bases and J by 2 bases, with 11 bases between the two germline ends. Germline V lookup: CDR1 LNHDA, CDR2 SQIVND (reference sequence). Variable domain in full (rest from reference TRBV19 and TRBJ2-2): DGGITQSPKYLFRKEGQNVTLSCEQNLNHDAMYWYRQDPGQGLRLIYYSQIVNDFQKGDIAEGYSVSREKKESFPLTVTSAQKNPTAFYLCASSNWTGNTGELFFGEGSRLTVL.

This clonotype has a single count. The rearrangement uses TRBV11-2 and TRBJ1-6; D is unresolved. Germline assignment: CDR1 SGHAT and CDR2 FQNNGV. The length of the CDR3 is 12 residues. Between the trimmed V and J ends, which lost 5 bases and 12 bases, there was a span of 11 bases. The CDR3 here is CASSQSPGPLHF. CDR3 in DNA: TGTGCCAGCAGCCAATCACCGGGACCCCTCCACTTT.

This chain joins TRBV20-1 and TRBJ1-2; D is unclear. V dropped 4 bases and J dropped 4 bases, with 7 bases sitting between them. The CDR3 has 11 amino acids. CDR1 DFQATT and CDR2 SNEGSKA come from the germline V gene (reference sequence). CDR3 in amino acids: CSAMSTYGYTF. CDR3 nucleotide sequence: TGCAGTGCTATGTCTACCTATGGCTACACCTTC.

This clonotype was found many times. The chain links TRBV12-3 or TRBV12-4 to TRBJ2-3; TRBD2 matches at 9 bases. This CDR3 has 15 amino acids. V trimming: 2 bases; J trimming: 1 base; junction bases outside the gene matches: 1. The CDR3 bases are TGTGCCAGCAGTTTAAGGACTAGCGGCACAGATACGCAGTATTTT. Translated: CASSLRTSGTDTQYF.

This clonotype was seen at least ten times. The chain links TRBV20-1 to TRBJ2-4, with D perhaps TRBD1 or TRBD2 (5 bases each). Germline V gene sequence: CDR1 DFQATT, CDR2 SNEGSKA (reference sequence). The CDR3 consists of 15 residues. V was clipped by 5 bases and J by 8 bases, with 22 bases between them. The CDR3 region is CSASGTRYSTDIQYF. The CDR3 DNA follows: TGCAGTGCTTCCGGGACCAGGTACTCCACTGACATTCAGTACTTC.

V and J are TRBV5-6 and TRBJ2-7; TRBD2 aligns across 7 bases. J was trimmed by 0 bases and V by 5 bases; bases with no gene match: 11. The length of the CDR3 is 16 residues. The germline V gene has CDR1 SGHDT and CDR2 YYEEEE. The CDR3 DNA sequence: TGTGCCAGCAGTGATCCCCGGAGGGAGGGCTCCTACGAGCAGTACTTC. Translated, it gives CASSDPRREGSYEQYF.

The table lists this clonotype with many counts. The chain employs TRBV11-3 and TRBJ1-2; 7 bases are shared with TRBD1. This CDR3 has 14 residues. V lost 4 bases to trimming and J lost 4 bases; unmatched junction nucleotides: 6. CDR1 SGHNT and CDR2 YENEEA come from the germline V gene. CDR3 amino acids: CASSSRGRGYGYTF. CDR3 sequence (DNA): TGTGCCAGCAGCTCAAGGGGGCGCGGCTATGGCTACACCTTC.

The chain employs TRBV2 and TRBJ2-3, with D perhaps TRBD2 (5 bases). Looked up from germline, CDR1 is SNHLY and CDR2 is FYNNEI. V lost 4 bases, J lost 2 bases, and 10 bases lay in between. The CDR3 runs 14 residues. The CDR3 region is CASSGTFVTDTQYF. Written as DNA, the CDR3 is TGTGCCAGCAGTGGGACTTTTGTCACAGATACGCAGTATTTT.

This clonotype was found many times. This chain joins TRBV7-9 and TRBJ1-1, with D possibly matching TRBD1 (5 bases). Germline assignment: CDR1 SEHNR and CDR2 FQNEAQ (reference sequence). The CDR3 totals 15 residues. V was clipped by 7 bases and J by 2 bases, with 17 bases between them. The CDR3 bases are TGTGCCAGCATGGGAAGGGGCAGAAGAAACACTGAAGCTTTCTTT. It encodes CASMGRGRRNTEAFF.

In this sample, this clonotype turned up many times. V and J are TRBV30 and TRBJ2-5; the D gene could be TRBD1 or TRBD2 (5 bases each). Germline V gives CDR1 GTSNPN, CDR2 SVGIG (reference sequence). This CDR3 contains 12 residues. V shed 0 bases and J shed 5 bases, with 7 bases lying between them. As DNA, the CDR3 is TGTGCCTGGAGTGTCGAGGGGGAGACCCAGTACTTC. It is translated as CAWSVEGETQYF.

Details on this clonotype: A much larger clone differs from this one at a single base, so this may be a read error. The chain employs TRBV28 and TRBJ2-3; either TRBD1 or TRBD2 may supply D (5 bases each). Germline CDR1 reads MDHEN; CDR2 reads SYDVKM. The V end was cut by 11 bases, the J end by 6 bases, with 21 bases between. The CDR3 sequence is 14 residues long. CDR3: CAAAGAVLGDTQYF. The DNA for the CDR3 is TGTGCCGCCGCCGGGGCGGTCCTAGGGGATACGCAGTATTTT.

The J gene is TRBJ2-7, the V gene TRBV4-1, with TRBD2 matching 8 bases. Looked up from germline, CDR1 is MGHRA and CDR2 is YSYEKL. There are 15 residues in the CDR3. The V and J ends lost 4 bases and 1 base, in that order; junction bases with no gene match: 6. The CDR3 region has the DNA TGCGCCAGCAGCCTCGGCGGGGGGCAGTCCTACGAGCAGTACTTC. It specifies CASSLGGGQSYEQYF.

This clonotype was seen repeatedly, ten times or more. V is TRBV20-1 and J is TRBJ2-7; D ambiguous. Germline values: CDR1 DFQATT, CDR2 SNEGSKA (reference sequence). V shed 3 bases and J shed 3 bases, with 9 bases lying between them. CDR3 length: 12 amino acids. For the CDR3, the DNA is TGCAGTGCTAGTTTAGGGAACTACGAGCAGTACTTC. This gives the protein CSASLGNYEQYF.

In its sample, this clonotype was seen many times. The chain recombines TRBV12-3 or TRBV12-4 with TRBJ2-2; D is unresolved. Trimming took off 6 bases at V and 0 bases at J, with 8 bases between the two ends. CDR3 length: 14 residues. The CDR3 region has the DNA TGTGCCAGCAGGCTCGGAGCGAACACCGGGGAGCTGTTTTTT. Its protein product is CASRLGANTGELFF.

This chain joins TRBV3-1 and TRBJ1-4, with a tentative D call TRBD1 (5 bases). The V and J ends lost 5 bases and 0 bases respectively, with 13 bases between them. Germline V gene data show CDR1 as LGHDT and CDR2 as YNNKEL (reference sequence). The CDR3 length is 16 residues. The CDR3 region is CASSFEGPATNEKLFF. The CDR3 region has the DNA TGTGCCAGCAGCTTCGAGGGACCTGCAACTAATGAAAAACTGTTTTTT.